The T cell receptor (beta chain) described here comes from a study of T-cell reconstitution after alpha-beta-depleted transplantation in children. Trimming left V 0 bases short and J 13 bases short, with 15 bases between. Germline loops: CDR1 GTSNPN, CDR2 SVGIG (reference sequence). CDR3 length: 12 residues. This clonotype was recorded many times. During its preparation, the TCRbeta library received unique molecular identifiers. MiXCR was run by TCRdb on the PCR reads, yielding one entry per CDR3 protein. This sample has under 140,000 distinct CDR3 sequences, with 10% to 13% found just once. The sample in question was PBMCs from the stem cell graft donor, obtained from the stem cell graft. This receptor was obtained from a human donor who donated a stem cell graft to a child with acute lymphoblastic leukemia. J is TRBJ1-2 and V is TRBV30; possible D gene TRBD1, 6 bases. The CDR3 spells CAWSVLQGYITF. DNA of the CDR3: TGTGCCTGGAGTGTACTGCAGGGGTACATCACCTTC. The full variable domain, rest sourced from reference TRBV30 and TRBJ1-2, is SQTIHQWPATLVQPVGSPLSLECTVEGTSNPNLYWYRQAAGRGLQLLFYSVGIGQISSEVPQNLSASRPQDRQFILSSKKLLLSDSGFYLCAWSVLQGYITFGSGTRLTVV.